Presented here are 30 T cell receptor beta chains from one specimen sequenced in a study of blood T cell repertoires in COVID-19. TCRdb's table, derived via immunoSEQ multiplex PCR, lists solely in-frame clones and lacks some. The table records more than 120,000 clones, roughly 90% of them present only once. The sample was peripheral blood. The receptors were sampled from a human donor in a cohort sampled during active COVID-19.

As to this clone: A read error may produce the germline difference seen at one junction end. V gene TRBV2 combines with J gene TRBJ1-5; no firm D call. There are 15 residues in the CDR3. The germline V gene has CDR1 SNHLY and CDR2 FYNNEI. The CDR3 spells CASREDTRSNQPQHF. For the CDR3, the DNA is TGTGCCAGCAGGGAAGACACCCGCAGCAATCAGCCCCAGCATTTT.

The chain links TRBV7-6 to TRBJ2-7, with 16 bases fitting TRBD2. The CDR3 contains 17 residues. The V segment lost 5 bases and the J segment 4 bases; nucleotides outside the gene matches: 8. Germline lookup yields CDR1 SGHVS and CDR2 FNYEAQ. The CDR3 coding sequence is TGTGCCAGCAGCGCGGGACTAGCGGGGGGGCAACAATACGAGCAGTACTTC. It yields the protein CASSAGLAGGQQYEQYF.

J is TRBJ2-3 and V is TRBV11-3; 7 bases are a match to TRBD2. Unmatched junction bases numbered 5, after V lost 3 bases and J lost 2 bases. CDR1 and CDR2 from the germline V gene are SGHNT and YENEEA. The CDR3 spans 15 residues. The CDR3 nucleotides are TGTGCCAGCAGCTTCGGGCTAGCGGACACAGATACGCAGTATTTT. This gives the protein CASSFGLADTDTQYF. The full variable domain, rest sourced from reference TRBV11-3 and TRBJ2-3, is EAGVVQSPRYKIIEKKQPVAFWCNPISGHNTLYWYLQNLGQGPELLIRYENEEAVDDSQLPKDRFSAERLKGVDSTLKIQPAELGDSAVYLCASSFGLADTDTQYFGPGTRLTVL.

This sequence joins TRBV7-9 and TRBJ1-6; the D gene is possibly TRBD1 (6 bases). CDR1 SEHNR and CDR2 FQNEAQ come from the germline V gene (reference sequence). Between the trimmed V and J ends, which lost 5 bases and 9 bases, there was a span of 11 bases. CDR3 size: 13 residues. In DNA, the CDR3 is TGTGCCAGCAGCCCGGGACAAAGTTCACCCCTCCACTTT. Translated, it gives CASSPGQSSPLHF.

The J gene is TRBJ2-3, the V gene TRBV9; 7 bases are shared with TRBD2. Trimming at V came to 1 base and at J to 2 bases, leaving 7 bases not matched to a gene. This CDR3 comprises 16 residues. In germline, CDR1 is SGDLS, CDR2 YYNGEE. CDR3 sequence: CASSVTSGVATDTQYF. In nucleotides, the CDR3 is TGTGCCAGCAGCGTAACAAGCGGGGTGGCCACAGATACGCAGTATTTT.

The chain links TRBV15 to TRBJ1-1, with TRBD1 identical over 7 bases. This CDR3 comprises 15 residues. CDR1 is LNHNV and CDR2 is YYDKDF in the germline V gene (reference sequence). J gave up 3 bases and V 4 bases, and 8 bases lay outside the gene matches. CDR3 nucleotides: TGTGCCACCAGCACCCGTCTTACAGGGGACACTGAAGCTTTCTTT. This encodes CATSTRLTGDTEAFF.

CDR3 nucleotides: TGTGCCACAAAGCAGGGCACAGATACGCAGTATTTT. Its protein product is CATKQGTDTQYF. V gene TRBV5-4 combines with J gene TRBJ2-3; D remains ambiguous. CDR1 SGHNT and CDR2 YYREEE come from the germline V gene (reference sequence). Trimming removed 9 bases at V and 1 base at J, with 9 bases between. The CDR3 sequence is 12 residues long.

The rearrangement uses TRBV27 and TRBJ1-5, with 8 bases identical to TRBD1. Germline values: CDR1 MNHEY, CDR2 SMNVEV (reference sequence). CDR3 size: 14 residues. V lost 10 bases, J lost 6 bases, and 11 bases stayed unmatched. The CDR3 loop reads CATQKDREVQPQHF. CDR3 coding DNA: TGTGCCACCCAAAAGGACAGGGAGGTTCAGCCCCAGCATTTT.

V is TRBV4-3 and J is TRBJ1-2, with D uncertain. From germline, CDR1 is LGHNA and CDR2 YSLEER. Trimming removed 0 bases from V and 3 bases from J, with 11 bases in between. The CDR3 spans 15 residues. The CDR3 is CASSQDIREDYGYTF. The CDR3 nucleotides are TGCGCCAGCAGCCAAGACATAAGGGAGGACTATGGCTACACCTTC.

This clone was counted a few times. CDR3 in amino acids: CASSRRTGNQPQHF. CDR3 bases: TGCGCCAGCAGCCGCCGAACGGGCAATCAGCCCCAGCATTTT. J is TRBJ1-5 and V is TRBV4-1; no definite D call. Germline V lookup: CDR1 MGHRA, CDR2 YSYEKL. The ends were cut back, 4 bases at V and 2 bases at J, with 9 bases in the middle. This CDR3 comprises 14 residues.

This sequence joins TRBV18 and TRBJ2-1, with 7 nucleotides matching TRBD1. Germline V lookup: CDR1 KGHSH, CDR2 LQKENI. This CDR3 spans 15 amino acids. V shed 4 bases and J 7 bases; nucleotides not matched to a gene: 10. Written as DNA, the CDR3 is TGTGCCAGCTCACTTCGACAGGGAAGGGGAAATGAGCAGTTCTTC. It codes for CASSLRQGRGNEQFF.

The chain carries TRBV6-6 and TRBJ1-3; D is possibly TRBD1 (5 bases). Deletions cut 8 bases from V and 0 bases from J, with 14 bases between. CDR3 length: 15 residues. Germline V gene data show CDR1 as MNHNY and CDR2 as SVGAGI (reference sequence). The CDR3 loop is CASLPGDLSGNTIYF. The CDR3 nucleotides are TGTGCCAGCCTTCCGGGGGACCTCTCTGGAAACACCATATATTTT.

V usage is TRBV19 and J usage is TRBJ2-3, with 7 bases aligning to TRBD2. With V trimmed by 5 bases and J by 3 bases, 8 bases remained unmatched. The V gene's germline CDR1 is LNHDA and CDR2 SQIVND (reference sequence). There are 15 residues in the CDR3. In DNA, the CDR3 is TGTGCCAGTAGTCTAGTGGAGCGGGGAACAGATACGCAGTATTTT. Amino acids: CASSLVERGTDTQYF.

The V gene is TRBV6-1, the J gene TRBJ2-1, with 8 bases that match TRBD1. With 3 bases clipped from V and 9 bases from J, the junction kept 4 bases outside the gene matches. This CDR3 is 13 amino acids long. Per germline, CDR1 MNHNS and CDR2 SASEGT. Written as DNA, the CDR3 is TGTGCCAGCAGTGACCACAGGGGGACTGAGCAGTTCTTC. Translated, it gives CASSDHRGTEQFF.

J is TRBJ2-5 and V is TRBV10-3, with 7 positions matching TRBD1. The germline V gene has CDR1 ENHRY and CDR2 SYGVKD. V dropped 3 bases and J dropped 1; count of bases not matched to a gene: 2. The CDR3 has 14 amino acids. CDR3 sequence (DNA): TGTGCCATCAGTGAAGGACAGGTCCAAGAGACCCAGTACTTC. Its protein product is CAISEGQVQETQYF.

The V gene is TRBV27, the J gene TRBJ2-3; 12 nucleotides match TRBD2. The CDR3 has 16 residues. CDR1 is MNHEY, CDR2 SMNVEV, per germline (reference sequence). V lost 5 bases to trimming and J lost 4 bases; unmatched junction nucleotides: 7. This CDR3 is CASSAVLAGGPDTQYF. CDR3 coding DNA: TGTGCCAGCAGTGCCGTACTAGCGGGGGGTCCAGATACGCAGTATTTT.

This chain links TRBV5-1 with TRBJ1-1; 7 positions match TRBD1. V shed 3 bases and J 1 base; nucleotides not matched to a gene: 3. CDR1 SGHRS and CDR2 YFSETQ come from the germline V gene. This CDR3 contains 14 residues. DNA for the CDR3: TGCGCCAGCAGCTCGACAGGGTCGAACACTGAAGCTTTCTTT. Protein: CASSSTGSNTEAFF.

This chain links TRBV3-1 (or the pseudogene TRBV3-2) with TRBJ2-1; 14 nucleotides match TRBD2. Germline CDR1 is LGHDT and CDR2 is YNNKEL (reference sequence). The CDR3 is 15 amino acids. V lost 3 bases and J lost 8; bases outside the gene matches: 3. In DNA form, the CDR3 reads TGTGCCAGCAGCCAGACTAGCGGGGGGGCCCATGAGCAGTTCTTC. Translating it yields CASSQTSGGAHEQFF.

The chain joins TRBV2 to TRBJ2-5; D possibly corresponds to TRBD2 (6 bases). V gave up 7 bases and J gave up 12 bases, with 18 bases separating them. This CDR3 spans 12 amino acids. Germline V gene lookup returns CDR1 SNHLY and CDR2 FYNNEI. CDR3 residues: CASTPGTSLEYF. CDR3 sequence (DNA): TGTGCCAGCACCCCCGGGACTTCCCTAGAGTACTTC.

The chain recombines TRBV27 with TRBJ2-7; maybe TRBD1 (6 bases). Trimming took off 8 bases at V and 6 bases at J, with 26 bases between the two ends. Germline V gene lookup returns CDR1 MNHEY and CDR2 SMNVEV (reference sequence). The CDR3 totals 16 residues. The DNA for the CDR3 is TGTGCCAGCCTACCGGACAGTCTCGTCCCTCAGAGCGAGCAGTACTTC. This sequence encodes CASLPDSLVPQSEQYF.

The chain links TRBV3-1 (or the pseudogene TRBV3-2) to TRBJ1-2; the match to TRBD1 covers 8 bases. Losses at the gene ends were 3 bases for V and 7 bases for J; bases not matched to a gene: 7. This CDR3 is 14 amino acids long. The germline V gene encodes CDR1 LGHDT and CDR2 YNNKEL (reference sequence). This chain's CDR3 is CASSQLTGGAGYTF. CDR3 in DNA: TGTGCCAGCAGCCAGCTCACAGGGGGGGCTGGCTACACCTTC.

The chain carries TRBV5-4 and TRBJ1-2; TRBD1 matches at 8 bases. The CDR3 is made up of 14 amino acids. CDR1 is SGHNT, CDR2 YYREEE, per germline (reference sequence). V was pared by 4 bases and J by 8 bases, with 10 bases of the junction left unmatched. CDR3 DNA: TGTGCCAGCAGCAGCTTCGGACAGGGTGGCGGCTACACCTTC. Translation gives CASSSFGQGGGYTF.

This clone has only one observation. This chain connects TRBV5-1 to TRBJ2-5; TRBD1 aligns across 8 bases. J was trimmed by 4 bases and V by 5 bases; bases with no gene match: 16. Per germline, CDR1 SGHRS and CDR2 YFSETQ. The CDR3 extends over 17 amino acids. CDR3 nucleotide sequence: TGCGCCAGCAGGGATAGCAAAGGACAGGGACAACGAGAGACCCAGTACTTC. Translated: CASRDSKGQGQRETQYF.

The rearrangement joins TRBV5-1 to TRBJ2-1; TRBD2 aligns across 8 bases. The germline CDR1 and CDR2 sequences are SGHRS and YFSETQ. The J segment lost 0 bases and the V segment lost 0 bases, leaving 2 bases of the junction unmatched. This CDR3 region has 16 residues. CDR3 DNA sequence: TGCGCCAGCAGCTTGGACGGGGGGGACTCCTACAATGAGCAGTTCTTC. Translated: CASSLDGGDSYNEQFF.

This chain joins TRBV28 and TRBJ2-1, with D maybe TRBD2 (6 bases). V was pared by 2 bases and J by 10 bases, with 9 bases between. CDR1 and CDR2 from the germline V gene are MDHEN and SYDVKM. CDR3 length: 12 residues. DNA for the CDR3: TGTGCCAGCAGTTTAGGGGGGAGGGAGCAGTTCTTC. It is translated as CASSLGGREQFF. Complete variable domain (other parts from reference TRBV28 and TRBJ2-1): DVKVTQSSRYLVKRTGEKVFLECVQDMDHENMFWYRQDPGLGLRLIYFSYDVKMKEKGDIPEGYSVSREKKERFSLILESASTNQTSMYLCASSLGGREQFFGPGTRLTVL.

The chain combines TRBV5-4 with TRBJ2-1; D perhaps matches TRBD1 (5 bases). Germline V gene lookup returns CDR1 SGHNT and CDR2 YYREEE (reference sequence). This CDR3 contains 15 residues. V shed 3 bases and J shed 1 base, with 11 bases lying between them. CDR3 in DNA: TGTGCCAGCAGCTCGCGCCAGGGTTCCTACAATGAGCAGTTCTTC. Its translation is CASSSRQGSYNEQFF.

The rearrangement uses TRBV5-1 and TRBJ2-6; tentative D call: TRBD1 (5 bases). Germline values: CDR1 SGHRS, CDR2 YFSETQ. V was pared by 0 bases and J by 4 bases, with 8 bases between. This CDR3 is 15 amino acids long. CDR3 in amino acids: CASSLGGEGANVLTF. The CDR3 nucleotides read TGCGCCAGCAGCTTGGGGGGCGAGGGGGCCAACGTCCTGACTTTC.

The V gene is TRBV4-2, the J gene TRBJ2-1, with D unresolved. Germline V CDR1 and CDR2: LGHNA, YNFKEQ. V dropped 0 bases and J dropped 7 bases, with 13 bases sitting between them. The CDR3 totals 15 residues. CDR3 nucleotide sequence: TGTGCCAGCAGCCAAGATGCGAGAGACTGGAATGAGCAGTTCTTC. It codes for CASSQDARDWNEQFF.

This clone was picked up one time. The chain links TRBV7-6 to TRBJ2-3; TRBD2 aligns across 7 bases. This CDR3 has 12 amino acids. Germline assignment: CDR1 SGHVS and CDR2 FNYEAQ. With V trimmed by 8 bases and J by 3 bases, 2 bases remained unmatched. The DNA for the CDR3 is TGTGCCAGCCGGGGGGTGACAGATACGCAGTATTTT. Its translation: CASRGVTDTQYF. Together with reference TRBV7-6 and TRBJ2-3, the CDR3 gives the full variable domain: GAGVSQSPRYKVTKRGQDVALRCDPISGHVSLYWYRQALGQGPEFLTYFNYEAQQDKSGLPNDRFSAERPEGSISTLTIQRTEQRDSAMYRCASRGVTDTQYFGPGTRLTVL.

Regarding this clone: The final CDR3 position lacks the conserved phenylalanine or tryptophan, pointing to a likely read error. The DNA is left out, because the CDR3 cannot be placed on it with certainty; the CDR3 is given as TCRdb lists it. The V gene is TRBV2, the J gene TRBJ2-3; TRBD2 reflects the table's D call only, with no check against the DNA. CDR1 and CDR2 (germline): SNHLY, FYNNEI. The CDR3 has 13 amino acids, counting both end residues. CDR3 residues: CASSEAVIAGGTL.